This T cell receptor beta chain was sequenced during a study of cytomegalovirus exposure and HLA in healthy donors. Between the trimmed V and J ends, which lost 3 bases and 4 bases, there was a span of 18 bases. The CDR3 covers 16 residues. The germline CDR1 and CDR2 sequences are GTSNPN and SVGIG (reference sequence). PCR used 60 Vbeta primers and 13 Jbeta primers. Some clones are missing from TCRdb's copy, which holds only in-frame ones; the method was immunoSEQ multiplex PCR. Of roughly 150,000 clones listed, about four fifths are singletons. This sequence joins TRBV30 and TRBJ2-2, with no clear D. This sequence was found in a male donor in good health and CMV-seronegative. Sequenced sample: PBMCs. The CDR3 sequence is CAWRRRSSLSTGELFF. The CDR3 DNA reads TGTGCCTGGAGACGCAGGTCGAGTTTGAGCACCGGGGAGCTGTTTTTT. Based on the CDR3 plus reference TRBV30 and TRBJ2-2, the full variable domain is SQTIHQWPATLVQPVGSPLSLECTVEGTSNPNLYWYRQAAGRGLQLLFYSVGIGQISSEVPQNLSASRPQDRQFILSSKKLLLSDSGFYLCAWRRRSSLSTGELFFGEGSRLTVL.